These 7 T cell receptor beta chains share one sample of origin, sequenced in a study of cytomegalovirus exposure and HLA in healthy donors. Primers: 60 Vbeta forward and 13 Jbeta reverse. Generated by immunoSEQ multiplex PCR, the TCRdb table keeps only in-frame clones and is missing some. The sample consists of some 150,000 clones, roughly 80% of them appearing once. Sequencing used PBMCs. These receptors were taken from a woman aged 18-29 years in good health and CMV-seronegative.

The chain links TRBV5-1 to TRBJ1-2; weak D call: TRBD1 (6 bases). The CDR3 extends over 15 amino acids. Germline CDR1 SGHRS, CDR2 YFSETQ. Trimming left V 0 bases short and J 8 bases short, with 17 bases between. CDR3 nucleotides: TGCGCCAGCAGCTTGGTGGCAGGGGATAACGGCGGCTACACCTTC. Encoded protein: CASSLVAGDNGGYTF.

The chain carries TRBV7-9 and TRBJ2-2, with 8 bases aligning to TRBD2. This CDR3 comprises 15 residues. Trimming took 3 bases from V and 3 from J; bases not matched to a gene: 3. Germline lookup yields CDR1 SEHNR and CDR2 FQNEAQ (reference sequence). The CDR3 sequence: CASSLTSAYTGELFF. CDR3 nucleotides: TGTGCCAGCAGCTTGACTAGCGCTTACACCGGGGAGCTGTTTTTT.

This rearrangement joins TRBV2 to TRBJ2-6; tentative D call: TRBD1 (5 bases). Trimming took 3 bases from V and 2 from J, leaving 14 bases between them. Germline assignment: CDR1 SNHLY and CDR2 FYNNEI. The CDR3 extends over 17 amino acids. The CDR3 coding sequence is TGTGCCAGCAGTGATCTCAGGGAACAAACTGGGGCCAACGTCCTGACTTTC. It specifies CASSDLREQTGANVLTF.

CDR3 amino acids: CATSPEGRGGYTF. CDR3 sequence (DNA): TGTGCCACTTCCCCTGAGGGGCGGGGCGGCTACACCTTC. V gene TRBV6-5 combines with J gene TRBJ1-2; D perhaps matches TRBD1 (5 bases). The CDR3 is made up of 13 amino acids. The V and J ends lost 10 bases and 8 bases respectively, with 20 bases between them. Germline V gene lookup returns CDR1 MNHEY and CDR2 SVGAGI.

The chain uses TRBV18 and TRBJ1-5; maybe TRBD1 (6 bases). The CDR3 is made up of 15 amino acids. The ends were cut back, 3 bases at V and 6 bases at J, with 15 bases in the middle. The V gene's germline CDR1 is KGHSH and CDR2 LQKENI. The CDR3 nucleotides read TGTGCCAGCTCACCCGACAGGAATCGGGGTCAGCCCCAGCATTTT. Its protein product is CASSPDRNRGQPQHF.

The rearrangement uses TRBV29-1 and TRBJ2-6, with TRBD1 as a possible D gene (5 bases). Germline assignment: CDR1 SQVTM and CDR2 ANQGSEA. The V gene lost 6 bases and the J gene lost 1 base, with 7 bases spanning the gap. This CDR3 is 13 amino acids long. CDR3 loop: CSVAGSGANVLTF. CDR3 nucleotide sequence: TGCAGCGTGGCAGGGTCTGGGGCCAACGTCCTGACTTTC. The complete variable domain, with remaining parts taken from reference TRBV29-1 and TRBJ2-6, reads SAVISQKPSRDICQRGTSLTIQCQVDSQVTMMFWYRQQPGQSLTLIATANQGSEATYESGFVIDKFPISRPNLTFSTLTVSNMSPEDSSIYLCSVAGSGANVLTFGAGSRLTVL.

The gene calls are TRBV10-3 and TRBJ2-3; D gene unclear. Trimming removed 3 bases at V and 3 bases at J, with 7 bases between. Germline CDR1 ENHRY, CDR2 SYGVKD. The CDR3 contains 13 residues. The CDR3 region is CAISEAITDTQYF. CDR3 bases: TGTGCCATCAGTGAAGCCATAACAGATACGCAGTATTTT.